What follows is one T cell receptor beta chain and its context. Its cognate antigen is unknown. Isolated per sample were at least 6 million PBMCs. Total RNA extraction produced at least 5 micrograms (per sample) for the study. This entry is derived from a study of blood T cells in healthy people across ages. A second PCR of about 6 to 12 cycles used a sample-barcoded 5' primer and a J-beta primer mix. Template switching added a 12-random-nucleotide identifier to every cDNA molecule. TCRdb re-derived calls from the 5' RACE reads in MiXCR, one entry per CDR3 protein. The sample lists roughly 1,300,000 distinct CDR3 sequences, 59% occurring once. The V segment lost 1 base and the J segment 2 bases; nucleotides outside the gene matches: 7. This CDR3 region has 17 residues. Germline CDR1 KGHDR, CDR2 SFDVKD. Study-wide results and limits: Naive CD4+ cell counts and diversity both ran higher in long-lived than in aged donors.

The chain links TRBV24-1 to TRBJ2-5, with TRBD1 identical over 9 bases. The TCR sequence derives from a man younger than 35 in good health. Specimen: blood. The CDR3 DNA is TGTGCCACCAGTGATTTTGGACAGGGGAAATTACAAGAGACCCAGTACTTC. This encodes CATSDFGQGKLQETQYF.